Listed below are T cell receptor beta chains from one sample, sequenced in a study of Graves' ophthalmopathy and Graves' hyperthyroidism. TCRdb reprocessed the multiplex PCR reads with MiXCR, giving one entry per CDR3 protein. The data contain some 160,000 distinct CDR3 sequences, approximately 40% of them singletons. The source material was peripheral blood. All receptors derive from a man in his thirties or forties with Graves' ophthalmopathy. CDR3s include the opening cysteine and the closing phenylalanine or tryptophan. A D gene is named only where the DNA matches it firmly. Rows give clone size only sometimes, using once, few, many, or a class for an expanded clone.

TRBJ2-7	TRBV2	NA	TRBD1	TGTGCCAGCAGTGGGGACAGGGGGTCTTACGAGCAGTACTTC	CASSGDRGSYEQYF
TRBJ1-1	TRBV30	many	NA	TGTGCCTGGAGCGCTGGACAGAGGAACACTGAAGCTTTCTTT	CAWSAGQRNTEAFF
TRBJ2-7	TRBV11-2	many	NA	TGTGCCAGCAGCTTTGGGGGGAACGAGCAGTACTTC	CASSFGGNEQYF
TRBJ2-7	TRBV6-5	many	TRBD1	TGTGCCAGCAGATTACGGTACAGGGGGCTCTACGAGCAGTACTTC	CASRLRYRGLYEQYF
TRBJ2-2	TRBV6-1	NA	TRBD2	TGTGCCAGCAGAATAGCGGGAGAAAGTTGGACCGGGGAGCTGTTTTTT	CASRIAGESWTGELFF
TRBJ1-2	TRBV28	many	NA	TGTGCCAGCAGGCCCGTCAACTATGGCTACACCTTC	CASRPVNYGYTF
TRBJ1-1	TRBV11-2	once	NA	TGTGCCAGCAGCCGGACCCGCACTGAAGCTTTCTTT	CASSRTRTEAFF
TRBJ2-7	TRBV7-6	many	NA	TGTGCCAGCAGCCACCCCTCGGGTGGGGTTTACGAGCAGTACTTC	CASSHPSGGVYEQYF
TRBJ1-2	TRBV12-3/TRBV12-4	medium-sized	TRBD1	TGTGCCAGCAGTAAGGACAGGGGAAAATTGGGCTACACCTTC	CASSKDRGKLGYTF
TRBJ2-5	TRBV6-1	many	TRBD2	TGTGCCAGCCGGCTAGCGGGAGCGGGAATACAAGAGACCCAGTACTTC	CASRLAGAGIQETQYF
TRBJ1-1	TRBV28	many	NA	TGTGCCAGCAGTTTATCTGGCACCTTGAACACTGAAGCTTTCTTT	CASSLSGTLNTEAFF
TRBJ2-5	TRBV6-1	once	NA	TGTGCCAGCAGGGCGCCGTCCCTACACCAGGAGACCCAGTACTTC	CASRAPSLHQETQYF
TRBJ2-5	TRBV19	many	NA	TGTGCCAGTAGTACCGCGGGACAGACCCAAGAGACCCAGTACTTC	CASSTAGQTQETQYF
TRBJ1-5	TRBV20-1	many	TRBD1	TGCAGTGCTAGAGGACAGGGGGTAGTGAGCAATCAGCCCCAGCATTTT	CSARGQGVVSNQPQHF
TRBJ2-7	TRBV6-2/TRBV6-3	many	NA	TGTGCCAGCAGTTCTCGGGACATTCGACCGGGGTACTCCTACGGGCAGTACTTC	CASSSRDIRPGYSYGQYF
TRBJ1-1	TRBV12-3/TRBV12-4	many	TRBD1	TGTGCCAGCAGTTACAGGGGGCACGAAGCTTTCTTT	CASSYRGHEAFF
TRBJ2-5	TRBV6-5	many	NA	TGTGCCAGCACGTTAGAAGGGACTGAAGAGACCCAGTACTTC	CASTLEGTEETQYF
TRBJ1-5	TRBV20-1	many	NA	TGCAGTGCTCCGAGACGGGCCGGGGGAAGCAATCAGCCCCAGCATTTT	CSAPRRAGGSNQPQHF
TRBJ2-2	TRBV30	many	NA	TGTGCCTGCCGTTGGGACACCGGGGAGCTGTTTTTT	CACRWDTGELFF
TRBJ1-1	TRBV27	NA	TRBD1	TGTGCCAGCAGCAGTTCCGGACAGGGGGCTGAAGCTTTCTTT	CASSSSGQGAEAFF
TRBJ1-1	TRBV13	NA	NA	TGTGCCAGCAGCTTACGTTATCGGCTGGGTGGTGAAGCTTTCTTT	CASSLRYRLGGEAFF
TRBJ1-3	TRBV6-1	NA	NA	TGTGCCAGCACCACCGACAGGTTCTCTGGAAACACCATATATTTT	CASTTDRFSGNTIYF
TRBJ2-2	TRBV7-8	many	TRBD1	TGTGCCAGCAGCTTTCCGGGACAGGGGGAAAACACCGGGGAGCTGTTTTTT	CASSFPGQGENTGELFF
TRBJ2-5	TRBV7-2	NA	NA	TGTGCCAGCAGCCGGATTGGGGGGACTTTGGAGACCCAGTACTTC	CASSRIGGTLETQYF
TRBJ2-5	TRBV11-3	many	TRBD2	TGTGCCAGCAGCTTAGGAACGCTAGCGGGCCTACAAGAGACCCAGTACTTC	CASSLGTLAGLQETQYF
TRBJ1-2	TRBV29-1	many	NA	TGCAGCGTTGAAGCGGACAGCCGCTATGGCTACACCTTC	CSVEADSRYGYTF
TRBJ1-1	TRBV6-1	many	NA	TGTGCCAGCAGTGAAGGTATGAACACTGAAGCTTTCTTT	CASSEGMNTEAFF
TRBJ1-1	TRBV12-3/TRBV12-4	once	NA	TGTGCCAGCAGCGCAGGTGGGGGGTCTGAAGCTTTCTTT	CASSAGGGSEAFF
TRBJ1-1	TRBV6-5	many	NA	TGTGCCAGCAGTTACTCCGGAGGGGCAGCAATGAACACTGAAGCTTTCTTT	CASSYSGGAAMNTEAFF
TRBJ2-2	TRBV24-1	NA	NA	TGTGCCACCAGTGGCCGTCGCGACACCGGGGAGCTGTTTTTT	CATSGRRDTGELFF
TRBJ2-5	TRBV20-1	NA	NA	TGCAGTGCTAGAGTCTCCACCGCTACCCAGTACTTC	CSARVSTATQYF
TRBJ1-5	TRBV29-1	NA	TRBD1	TGCAGCGTTGGACAGGGTCATCAGCCCCAGCATTTT	CSVGQGHQPQHF